A selection of T cell receptor beta chains follows, all from one sample in a study of identical twins. Using its own MiXCR run on the 5' RACE reads, TCRdb lists one record per CDR3 protein. The repertoire holds 1,800,000 or so distinct CDR3 sequences, with around a third as singletons. The source material was cord blood. Receptors originate from a newborn girl in good health. Both conserved end residues are part of each CDR3. Each record gives: CDR3 protein, CDR3 DNA, J gene, V gene, clone size, D gene. D genes are given only for firm matches. Expanded clones get a size class; other rows say once, few or many, or leave the size out.

CASSDRLAGGADTQYF,TGTGCCAGCAGTGACCGACTAGCGGGAGGAGCAGATACGCAGTATTTT,TRBJ2-3,TRBV2,few,TRBD2
CASGIPGQGSYEQYF,TGTGCCAGCGGGATCCCTGGACAGGGTTCCTACGAGCAGTACTTC,TRBJ2-7,TRBV27,NA,TRBD1
CATSDPSISPTNEQFF,TGTGCCACCAGTGACCCTAGTATATCCCCGACCAATGAGCAGTTCTTC,TRBJ2-1,TRBV24-1,few,NA
CSARMAVNTEAFF,TGCAGTGCTAGAATGGCGGTGAACACTGAAGCTTTCTTT,TRBJ1-1,TRBV20-1,few,NA
CSARDLRTSTDTQYF,TGCAGTGCTAGAGATCTCCGGACTAGCACAGATACGCAGTATTTT,TRBJ2-3,TRBV20-1,NA,NA
CASSSQGSSYNEQFF,TGCGCCAGCAGCTCACAGGGGAGCTCCTACAATGAGCAGTTCTTC,TRBJ2-1,TRBV5-1,many,TRBD1
CASSLLRRSETDTQYF,TGTGCCAGCAGCTTGTTGCGGAGGTCAGAGACAGATACGCAGTATTTT,TRBJ2-3,TRBV5-6,few,NA
CASSLDGIYDYGYTF,TGCGCCAGCAGCTTGGACGGGATATACGACTATGGCTACACCTTC,TRBJ1-2,TRBV5-1,many,NA
CASSLGLYYGYTF,TGTGCCAGCAGCTTAGGACTGTACTATGGCTACACCTTC,TRBJ1-2,TRBV7-8,NA,NA
CASSLGGTVRTEAFF,TGTGCCAGCAGCCTAGGCGGGACAGTTAGGACTGAAGCTTTCTTT,TRBJ1-1,TRBV7-2,NA,TRBD1
CASRTGTSETYEQYF,TGTGCCAGCAGGACCGGGACTAGCGAGACCTACGAGCAGTACTTC,TRBJ2-7,TRBV12-3/TRBV12-4,NA,TRBD2
CASSERVSDTQYF,TGCGCCAGCAGCGAACGCGTTTCAGATACGCAGTATTTT,TRBJ2-3,TRBV5-1,NA,NA
CASSAQGLGPQETQYF,TGTGCCAGCAGTGCCCAGGGACTAGGTCCACAAGAGACCCAGTACTTC,TRBJ2-5,TRBV2,NA,TRBD2
CASSENRGQETQYF,TGCGCCAGCAGTGAGAACAGGGGGCAAGAGACCCAGTACTTC,TRBJ2-5,TRBV10-2,few,TRBD1
CASSTTKGALNQPQHF,TGTGCCAGCAGCACAACAAAGGGGGCTTTGAATCAGCCCCAGCATTTT,TRBJ1-5,TRBV4-2,NA,TRBD1
CSARDQRQGDRPQHF,TGCAGTGCTAGAGATCAGCGACAGGGAGATCGGCCCCAGCATTTT,TRBJ1-5,TRBV20-1,NA,TRBD1
CSAADRGRRGYTF,TGCAGTGCTGCGGACAGGGGGCGTCGGGGCTACACCTTC,TRBJ1-2,TRBV20-1,NA,TRBD1